Listed here are 30 T cell receptor beta chains from one sample, sequenced in a study of CD8 T cells in ankylosing spondylitis. Study results and limitations: Typical of ankylosing spondylitis blood, it appeared, was a TCR beta motif of eight highly homologous variants.

TCRdb analysed the 5' RACE reads with MiXCR anew, one entry per CDR3 protein. Of around 770,000 distinct CDR3 sequences listed, about an eighth were seen once; the top ten hold about 0.49%. For these TCRs, the target antigens are not known. Sequencing was carried out using blood, either unsorted or a sorted T cell fraction (not recorded which). The receptor set was obtained from a male donor with ankylosing spondylitis.

This clonotype was counted ten times or more. This chain's CDR3 is CASSYSPGGTEAFF. CDR3 coding DNA: TGTGCCAGCAGTTACTCGCCCGGAGGGACTGAAGCTTTCTTT. The chain links TRBV6-2 or TRBV6-3 to TRBJ1-1; D call uncertain. Germline V gene sequence: CDR1 MNHEY, CDR2 SVGEGT. The CDR3 sequence is 14 residues long. V gave up 0 bases and J gave up 5 bases, with 10 bases separating them.

The genes are TRBV5-1 and TRBJ2-1; TRBD1 agrees at 9 bases. This CDR3 spans 13 amino acids. From germline, CDR1 is SGHRS and CDR2 YFSETQ. The V and J ends lost 4 bases and 8 bases, in that order; junction bases with no gene match: 4. The CDR3 nucleotides are TGCGCCAGCAGCCCACAGGGGGCCCATGAGCAGTTCTTC. Its translation: CASSPQGAHEQFF.

The table lists this clonotype with a few counts. The J gene is TRBJ2-3, the V gene TRBV11-1, with D perhaps matching TRBD2 (6 bases). From germline, CDR1 is SGHAT and CDR2 FQDESV (reference sequence). The V gene lost 2 bases and the J gene lost 5 bases, with 11 bases spanning the gap. The CDR3 is 14 amino acids. CDR3: CASSLFIGGDTQYF. The CDR3 nucleotides read TGTGCCAGCAGCTTATTTATCGGGGGAGATACGCAGTATTTT.

The V and J genes are TRBV20-1 and TRBJ1-6; D is uncertain. Trimming left V 2 bases short and J 4 bases short, with 12 bases between. The CDR3 is made up of 15 amino acids. Germline values: CDR1 DFQATT, CDR2 SNEGSKA (reference sequence). CDR3 amino acids: CSARSRIGYNSPLHF. DNA for the CDR3: TGCAGTGCTAGATCCCGTATAGGGTATAATTCACCCCTCCACTTT.

J is TRBJ2-3 and V is TRBV4-3; D remains unclear. The CDR3 extends over 16 amino acids. The V end was cut by 3 bases, the J end by 1 base, with 14 bases between. Germline CDR1 reads LGHNA; CDR2 reads YSLEER. The CDR3 DNA sequence: TGCGCCAGCAGCCATTCGGCTCAAACCGGCACAGATACGCAGTATTTT. This sequence encodes CASSHSAQTGTDTQYF.

The sample holds many counts of this clonotype. The chain carries TRBV4-2 and TRBJ1-2; D gene unclear. Germline CDR1 LGHNA, CDR2 YNFKEQ. The CDR3 is 12 amino acids. V was trimmed by 5 bases and J by 6 bases, leaving 10 bases between them. CDR3 loop: CASSSYQDGYTF. DNA for the CDR3: TGTGCCAGCAGCTCCTACCAGGATGGCTACACCTTC.

The chain's CDR3 is CATSRGTVGSPLHF. CDR3 nucleotides: TGTGCCACCAGCAGAGGGACAGTCGGTTCACCCCTCCACTTT. This sequence joins TRBV15 and TRBJ1-6, with TRBD1 as a possible D gene (6 bases). Trimming cost V 1 base and J 9 bases, with 10 bases left between them. Looked up from germline, CDR1 is LNHNV and CDR2 is YYDKDF (reference sequence). The CDR3 covers 14 residues.

The rearrangement links TRBV10-2 to TRBJ2-7; possibly TRBD1 for D (5 bases). V was cut by 5 bases and J by 5 bases, with 13 bases left in between. The CDR3 runs 13 residues. The germline V gene encodes CDR1 WSHSY and CDR2 SAAADI. CDR3 bases: TGCGCCAGCAGTTCAGGGTACATCAACGAGCAGTACTTC. Translation: CASSSGYINEQYF.

V gene TRBV12-3 or TRBV12-4 combines with J gene TRBJ1-2; 10 bases fit TRBD1. CDR3 length: 15 amino acids. The V and J ends lost 8 bases and 2 bases, in that order; junction bases with no gene match: 8. The DNA of the CDR3 is TGTGCCAGCGGCCCGACAGGGGGCAGGAACTATGGCTACACCTTC. It yields the protein CASGPTGGRNYGYTF.

This chain connects TRBV7-9 to TRBJ2-1; 10 bases align to TRBD2. The CDR3 extends over 16 amino acids. Germline V lookup: CDR1 SEHNR, CDR2 FQNEAQ (reference sequence). After removal of 1 base from V and 9 bases from J, the junction contained 9 bases not matched to a gene. The CDR3 is CASSLGAGGPLGEQFF. The CDR3 DNA reads TGTGCCAGCAGCTTAGGAGCGGGAGGGCCCCTCGGTGAGCAGTTCTTC. Variable domain in full (rest from reference TRBV7-9 and TRBJ2-1): DTGVSQNPRHKITKRGQNVTFRCDPISEHNRLYWYRQTLGQGPEFLTYFQNEAQLEKSRLLSDRFSAERPKGSFSTLEIQRTEQGDSAMYLCASSLGAGGPLGEQFFGPGTRLTVL.

This chain connects TRBV9 to TRBJ1-5; the D is unclear. The CDR3 contains 13 residues. V lost 3 bases, J lost 6 bases, and 10 bases lay in between. From germline, CDR1 is SGDLS and CDR2 YYNGEE. The CDR3 is CASSGGLGQPQHF. The CDR3 bases are TGTGCCAGCAGCGGCGGTTTGGGTCAGCCCCAGCATTTT.

There are many counts of this clonotype. The CDR3 loop is CASSLALAGGTYNEQFF. Here the CDR3 DNA reads TGCGCCAGCAGCTTGGCCCTTGCGGGAGGGACTTACAATGAGCAGTTCTTC. V and J are TRBV5-1 and TRBJ2-1; 9 positions agree with TRBD2. The CDR3 consists of 17 residues. Germline CDR1 SGHRS, CDR2 YFSETQ. V was pared by 0 bases and J by 4 bases, with 8 bases of the junction left unmatched.

This clonotype was seen repeatedly, ten times or more. The chain couples TRBV10-3 to TRBJ1-5; D ambiguous. Trimming stripped 4 bases from V and 2 bases from J, with 6 bases between. CDR3 length: 13 residues. Germline V lookup: CDR1 ENHRY, CDR2 SYGVKD. This CDR3 reads CAISGDGNQPQHF. CDR3 sequence (DNA): TGTGCCATCAGTGGAGACGGCAATCAGCCCCAGCATTTT.

This clonotype was observed a handful of times. V and J are TRBV19 and TRBJ1-1, with D uncertain. This CDR3 has 13 residues. The germline V gene encodes CDR1 LNHDA and CDR2 SQIVND (reference sequence). Trimming stripped 3 bases from V and 0 bases from J, with 5 bases between. This chain's CDR3 is CASSMAVNTEAFF. The DNA for the CDR3 is TGTGCCAGTAGTATGGCGGTGAACACTGAAGCTTTCTTT.

V is TRBV20-1 and J is TRBJ1-2, with 9 bases that match TRBD1. J lost 7 bases, V lost 4 bases, and 13 bases had no gene match. Looked up from germline, CDR1 is DFQATT and CDR2 is SNEGSKA (reference sequence). The CDR3 runs to 15 residues. The CDR3 reads CSANLYRGREIGYTF. CDR3 DNA: TGCAGTGCTAACCTCTACAGGGGGCGCGAGATTGGCTACACCTTC.

This clonotype was seen only a few times. The CDR3 reads CASSLGEEYGYTF. Here the CDR3 DNA reads TGCGCCAGCAGCCTAGGGGAGGAGTATGGCTACACCTTC. V usage is TRBV5-1 and J usage is TRBJ1-2; TRBD1 might be the D (5 bases). Germline values: CDR1 SGHRS, CDR2 YFSETQ. The CDR3 extends over 13 amino acids. The ends were cut back, 4 bases at V and 5 bases at J, with 12 bases in the middle.

This clonotype was seen many times. The V gene is TRBV20-1, the J gene TRBJ2-2, with TRBD1 as a possible D gene (6 bases). This CDR3 has 14 residues. With 8 bases removed from V and 4 bases from J, the gap between germline ends came to 17 bases. Per germline, CDR1 DFQATT and CDR2 SNEGSKA (reference sequence). CDR3 residues: CSIGQNTLTGELFF. Written as DNA, the CDR3 is TGCAGTATAGGACAGAACACTCTCACCGGGGAGCTGTTTTTT.

The V gene is TRBV7-2, the J gene TRBJ2-7; D might be TRBD1 (6 bases). CDR3 length: 14 amino acids. V shed 5 bases and J shed 5 bases, with 16 bases lying between them. Germline CDR1 reads SGHTA; CDR2 reads FQGNSA. The CDR3 region is CASSPNRETNEQYF. In DNA, the CDR3 is TGTGCCAGCAGCCCAAACAGGGAAACCAACGAGCAGTACTTC.

The J gene is TRBJ1-2, the V gene TRBV7-2; possible D gene TRBD1, 5 bases. The CDR3 extends over 12 amino acids. Trimming took 3 bases from V and 13 from J, leaving 15 bases between them. From germline, CDR1 is SGHTA and CDR2 FQGNSA. CDR3 in amino acids: CASSLPGGGGTF. The CDR3 DNA is TGTGCCAGCAGCTTGCCTGGAGGCGGGGGCACCTTC.

This clonotype was counted between two and nine times. The chain combines TRBV10-1 with TRBJ1-1, with D uncertain. The CDR3 contains 14 residues. Germline V CDR1 and CDR2: WNHNN, SYGVQD (reference sequence). The V gene lost 8 bases and the J gene lost 4 bases, with 17 bases spanning the gap. In DNA form, the CDR3 reads TGCGCCAGCGCCTATTCTGGAGCGCTCACTGAAGCTTTCTTT. This gives the protein CASAYSGALTEAFF.

CDR3 bases: TGTGCCAGCAGTCCTTCCGTAGCGGGAGTGGTGGAGACCCAGTACTTC. It translates to CASSPSVAGVVETQYF. The genes are TRBV12-3 or TRBV12-4 and TRBJ2-5, with 9 bases fitting TRBD2. Trimming cost V 5 bases and J 5 bases; bases outside gene matches: 12. This CDR3 comprises 16 residues.

The rearrangement joins TRBV9 to TRBJ1-5; TRBD1 is a possible D gene (6 bases). CDR3 size: 14 residues. CDR1 and CDR2 (germline): SGDLS, YYNGEE. V lost 4 bases and J 5 bases, leaving 13 bases between the germline ends. The CDR3 DNA reads as TGTGCCAGCAGCCCAGGACAGAGCGATCAGCCCCAGCATTTT. Its protein is CASSPGQSDQPQHF.

This clonotype was seen ten or more times. This rearrangement joins TRBV9 to TRBJ2-3, with 7 bases lining up with TRBD2. CDR3 length equals 15 residues. The trim removed 2 bases at V and 1 base at J, leaving 4 bases unmatched. The germline V gene has CDR1 SGDLS and CDR2 YYNGEE. The CDR3 DNA reads TGTGCCAGCAGCGTTGGGCTAGCGGGCACAGATACGCAGTATTTT. Translation: CASSVGLAGTDTQYF.

This clonotype was seen more than once but under ten times. The rearrangement joins TRBV7-2 to TRBJ2-1; 10 bases map to TRBD1. V lost 4 bases, J lost 12 bases, and 3 bases stayed unmatched. CDR1 is SGHTA and CDR2 is FQGNSA in the germline V gene. The CDR3 covers 12 residues. CDR3 in amino acids: CASSSTGGRQFF. Written as DNA, the CDR3 is TGTGCCAGCAGCTCGACAGGGGGCAGGCAGTTCTTC.

The J gene is TRBJ2-3, the V gene TRBV12-3 or TRBV12-4; 7 bases fit TRBD2. The CDR3 loop spans 17 amino acids. The junction had 19 bases not matched to a gene; V was cut back by 7 bases and J by 6 bases. CDR3 protein: CASIPQAGLGHPDTQYF. The DNA for the CDR3 is TGTGCCAGCATCCCCCAAGCGGGGTTAGGGCACCCCGATACGCAGTATTTT.

V is TRBV20-1 and J is TRBJ2-7; 7 nucleotides match TRBD2. Trimming removed 0 bases from V and 0 bases from J; junction bases left unmatched: 2. In germline, CDR1 is DFQATT, CDR2 SNEGSKA (reference sequence). This CDR3 spans 14 amino acids. The chain's CDR3 is CSARDLADSYEQYF. The CDR3 nucleotides read TGCAGTGCTAGAGATCTAGCGGACTCCTACGAGCAGTACTTC.

The table lists this clonotype with a few counts. V gene TRBV10-3 combines with J gene TRBJ2-3; no definite D call. V lost 0 bases and J lost 2, with 3 bases in between. Germline V gene sequence: CDR1 ENHRY, CDR2 SYGVKD. This CDR3 has 13 residues. CDR3 protein: CAISESPTDTQYF. In nucleotides, the CDR3 is TGTGCCATCAGTGAGTCCCCCACAGATACGCAGTATTTT.

This clonotype has at least ten counts. The chain carries TRBV20-1 and TRBJ1-5; 8 bases are a match to TRBD1. Germline V gene sequence: CDR1 DFQATT, CDR2 SNEGSKA (reference sequence). Trimming took 1 base from V and 7 from J; bases not matched to a gene: 9. The CDR3 sequence is 15 residues long. In DNA, the CDR3 is TGCAGTGCTAGAGTTTTCGACAGGGGTAAACAGCCCCAGCATTTT. It is translated as CSARVFDRGKQPQHF.

This clonotype was seen a few times. V gene TRBV4-2 combines with J gene TRBJ2-7; 8 bases line up with TRBD2. The CDR3 has 17 residues. CDR1 is LGHNA, CDR2 YNFKEQ, per germline. J lost 5 bases, V lost 0 bases, and 12 bases had no gene match. The CDR3: CASSQEATGGFPHEQYF. Written as DNA, the CDR3 is TGTGCCAGCAGCCAAGAAGCCACGGGGGGGTTCCCCCACGAGCAGTACTTC.

This clonotype was observed a handful of times. The V call is TRBV10-3, the J call TRBJ1-2; 9 bases are a match to TRBD1. Germline values: CDR1 ENHRY, CDR2 SYGVKD. The ends lost 5 bases at V and 7 bases at J; junction bases unmatched: 5. The CDR3 spans 13 residues. CDR3 sequence reads: CAISRQGDSGYTF. In nucleotides, the CDR3 is TGTGCCATCAGTCGACAGGGGGACAGTGGCTACACCTTC.